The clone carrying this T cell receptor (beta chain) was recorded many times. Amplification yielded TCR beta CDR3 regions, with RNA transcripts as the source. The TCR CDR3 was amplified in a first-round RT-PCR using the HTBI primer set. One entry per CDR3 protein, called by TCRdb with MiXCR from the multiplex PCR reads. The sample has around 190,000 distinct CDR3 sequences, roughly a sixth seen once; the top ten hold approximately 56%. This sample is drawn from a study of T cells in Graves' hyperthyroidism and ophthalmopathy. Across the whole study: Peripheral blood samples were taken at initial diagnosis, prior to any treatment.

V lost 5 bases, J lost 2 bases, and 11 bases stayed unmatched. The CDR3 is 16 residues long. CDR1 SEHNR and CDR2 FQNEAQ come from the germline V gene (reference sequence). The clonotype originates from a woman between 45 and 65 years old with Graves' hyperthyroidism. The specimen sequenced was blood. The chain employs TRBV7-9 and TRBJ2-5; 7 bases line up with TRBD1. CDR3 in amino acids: CASSARDSTTQETQYF. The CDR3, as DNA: TGTGCCAGCAGCGCCCGGGACAGTACCACACAAGAGACCCAGTACTTC. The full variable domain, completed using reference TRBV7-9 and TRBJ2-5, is DTGVSQNPRHKITKRGQNVTFRCDPISEHNRLYWYRQTLGQGPEFLTYFQNEAQLEKSRLLSDRFSAERPKGSFSTLEIQRTEQGDSAMYLCASSARDSTTQETQYFGPGTRLLVL.